One and the same sample provided the 25 T cell receptor beta chains below, sequenced in a study of blood T cell repertoires in COVID-19. Libraries were prepared by immunoSEQ multiplex PCR; TCRdb keeps only in-frame clonotypes and omits some of them. The table has about 21,000 clones, 80% to 95% seen once. Specimen: peripheral blood. The receptors stem from a woman in her 50s with active COVID-19.

This clone has only one observation. The CDR3 DNA follows: TGCAGCATACGTCAGGGTAGGTACACTGAAGCTTTCTTT. Translation gives CSIRQGRYTEAFF. The chain uses TRBV29-1 and TRBJ1-1, with D tentatively TRBD1 (5 bases). This CDR3 has 13 amino acids. Germline V CDR1 and CDR2: SQVTM, ANQGSEA. V lost 8 bases to trimming and J lost 3 bases, with 16 bases between them.

This sequence joins TRBV2 and TRBJ1-2, with TRBD1 matching 7 bases. CDR1 and CDR2 (germline): SNHLY, FYNNEI. The CDR3 extends over 15 amino acids. The V segment lost 2 bases and the J segment 0 bases; nucleotides outside the gene matches: 3. CDR3 sequence (DNA): TGTGCCAGCAGTGAAAGAGGGGGCACTAACTATGGCTACACCTTC. Translating gives CASSERGGTNYGYTF.

The chain uses TRBV5-1 and TRBJ1-1, with TRBD1 as a possible D gene (6 bases). Germline CDR1 reads SGHRS; CDR2 reads YFSETQ. V shed 4 bases and J shed 1 base, with 11 bases lying between them. This CDR3 has 14 amino acids. In nucleotides, the CDR3 is TGCGCCAGCAGCATTATGGACAGGAACACTGAAGCTTTCTTT. Its translation: CASSIMDRNTEAFF. The full variable domain, completed using reference TRBV5-1 and TRBJ1-1, is KAGVTQTPRYLIKTRGQQVTLSCSPISGHRSVSWYQQTPGQGLQFLFEYFSETQRNKGNFPGRFSGRQFSNSRSEMNVSTLELGDSALYLCASSIMDRNTEAFFGQGTRLTVV.

This clone was picked up one time. This chain uses TRBV11-2 with TRBJ1-1; 12 bases are a match to TRBD1. The CDR3 is made up of 18 amino acids. Germline loops: CDR1 SGHAT, CDR2 FQNNGV. J was trimmed by 3 bases and V by 1 base; bases with no gene match: 9. Here the CDR3 DNA reads TGTGCCAGCAGCTTAGTGTTGGGACAGGGGGCAAAGTACACTGAAGCTTTCTTT. Protein sequence: CASSLVLGQGAKYTEAFF.

This clone came up once. The chain employs TRBV7-9 and TRBJ2-3; 12 bases agree with TRBD2. CDR1 SEHNR and CDR2 FQNEAQ come from the germline V gene (reference sequence). J was trimmed by 13 bases and V by 2 bases; bases with no gene match: 19. The CDR3 has 18 residues. The DNA for the CDR3 is TGTGCCAGCAGCTTATTCCCGGGACTAGCGGGCCCCGATATGCTGGAGTATTTT. Translating it yields CASSLFPGLAGPDMLEYF.

V is TRBV10-2 and J is TRBJ1-2, with D possibly being TRBD1 (5 bases). Per germline, CDR1 WSHSY and CDR2 SAAADI. The CDR3 has 15 amino acids. The V gene lost 2 bases and the J gene lost 4 bases, with 14 bases spanning the gap. Written as DNA, the CDR3 is TGCGCCAGCAGTGAGGCCCGACAGACCTTCTATGGCTACACCTTC. Amino acids: CASSEARQTFYGYTF.

This chain connects TRBV5-1 to TRBJ1-3; the match to TRBD1 covers 7 bases. CDR3 length equals 17 residues. V shed 0 bases, J shed 4 bases, and the junction held 10 bases outside the gene matches. The germline V gene has CDR1 SGHRS and CDR2 YFSETQ. CDR3 amino acids: CASSLEYRQGIGNTIYF. The CDR3 coding sequence is TGCGCCAGCAGCTTGGAATATAGACAGGGAATCGGAAACACCATATATTTT.

The CDR3 loop reads CASSLDRGRAFF. CDR3 DNA sequence: TGTGCCAGCAGCTTAGATCGGGGGAGAGCTTTCTTT. The V and J genes are TRBV11-2 and TRBJ1-1, with a possible D match to TRBD1 (5 bases). The CDR3 is 12 residues long. Looked up from germline, CDR1 is SGHAT and CDR2 is FQNNGV. V lost 0 bases to trimming and J lost 10 bases, with 9 bases between them.

This chain joins TRBV3-1 (or the pseudogene TRBV3-2) and TRBJ1-2; D remains ambiguous. CDR3 length: 16 amino acids. Germline assignment: CDR1 LGHDT and CDR2 YNNKEL (reference sequence). The ends were cut back, 0 bases at V and 4 bases at J, with 15 bases in the middle. The CDR3 DNA reads as TGTGCCAGCAGCCAAGATTGGCAGGAACTTACCTATGGCTACACCTTC. It is translated as CASSQDWQELTYGYTF.

V and J are TRBV19 and TRBJ2-7, with 10 bases aligning to TRBD1. Germline V gene sequence: CDR1 LNHDA, CDR2 SQIVND (reference sequence). V trimming: 9 bases; J trimming: 9 bases; junction bases outside the gene matches: 14. The CDR3 extends over 14 amino acids. This chain's CDR3 is CASNPGQGRGRQYF. The CDR3 DNA follows: TGTGCCAGCAATCCGGGACAGGGGCGTGGCCGGCAGTACTTC.

CDR3 sequence: CASSPPGQENSPLHF. The CDR3 bases are TGTGCCAGCTCACCGCCGGGACAGGAAAATTCACCCCTCCACTTT. The chain carries TRBV18 and TRBJ1-6, with 8 bases fitting TRBD1. V shed 3 bases and J 7 bases; nucleotides not matched to a gene: 5. In germline, CDR1 is KGHSH, CDR2 LQKENI. The length of the CDR3 is 15 residues.

J is TRBJ2-1 and V is TRBV9; 10 bases are a match to TRBD2. V gave up 2 bases and J gave up 6 bases; unmatched junction bases: 5. The CDR3 runs 15 residues. Germline loops: CDR1 SGDLS, CDR2 YYNGEE. The CDR3 here is CASSVLAGAPNEQFF. CDR3 bases: TGTGCCAGCAGCGTCCTAGCGGGAGCCCCCAATGAGCAGTTCTTC.

The gene calls are TRBV5-1 and TRBJ2-2, with D possibly being TRBD1 (6 bases). CDR1 SGHRS and CDR2 YFSETQ come from the germline V gene. V lost 6 bases and J lost 3, with 12 bases in between. The CDR3 has 14 residues. Here the CDR3 reads CASKWAGDTGELFF. Written as DNA, the CDR3 is TGCGCCAGCAAATGGGCAGGGGACACCGGGGAGCTGTTTTTT.

The rearrangement joins TRBV27 to TRBJ1-6; possible D gene TRBD1, 6 bases. The CDR3 is 13 amino acids. V dropped 3 bases and J dropped 7 bases, with 7 bases sitting between them. In germline, CDR1 is MNHEY, CDR2 SMNVEV (reference sequence). The CDR3 DNA reads TGTGCCAGCAGTTTCAGGGGCAATTCACCCCTCCACTTT. Translated, it gives CASSFRGNSPLHF.

The rearrangement joins TRBV7-9 to TRBJ1-2; D unresolved. V was pared by 5 bases and J by 0 bases, with 10 bases between. This CDR3 region has 14 residues. The germline gives CDR1 SEHNR, CDR2 FQNEAQ (reference sequence). The CDR3 DNA is TGTGCCAGCAGCATCGGAGATCCTAACTATGGCTACACCTTC. Amino acid sequence: CASSIGDPNYGYTF. Together with reference TRBV7-9 and TRBJ1-2, the CDR3 gives the full variable domain: DTGVSQNPRHKITKRGQNVTFRCDPISEHNRLYWYRQTLGQGPEFLTYFQNEAQLEKSRLLSDRFSAERPKGSFSTLEIQRTEQGDSAMYLCASSIGDPNYGYTFGSGTRLTVV.

The chain has TRBV25-1 and TRBJ1-1; no clear D gene. The CDR3 has 14 residues. V lost 4 bases, J lost 1 base, and 10 bases lay in between. Germline CDR1 is MGHDK and CDR2 is SYGVNS. The CDR3 region is CASSGGGENTEAFF. The CDR3 DNA reads as TGTGCCAGCAGTGGGGGAGGAGAGAACACTGAAGCTTTCTTT.

This chain links TRBV5-1 with TRBJ1-4; unclear D gene. Germline V gene sequence: CDR1 SGHRS, CDR2 YFSETQ. With 1 base removed from V and 3 bases from J, the gap between germline ends came to 7 bases. The CDR3 spans 14 residues. The CDR3 nucleotides are TGCGCCAGCAGCTTGTCAACAGCTAATGAAAAACTGTTTTTT. Residues: CASSLSTANEKLFF.

This chain joins TRBV9 and TRBJ2-7; 10 positions match TRBD2. Germline V CDR1 and CDR2: SGDLS, YYNGEE. The CDR3 runs 14 residues. The junction had 9 bases not matched to a gene; V was cut back by 5 bases and J by 7 bases. The CDR3, as DNA: TGTGCCAGCAGGGCTAGCGGGAGTACTGGGGAGCAGTACTTC. Translated: CASRASGSTGEQYF.

This sequence joins TRBV7-6 and TRBJ1-2; D gene ambiguous. Germline-derived CDR1 and CDR2 are SGHVS and FNYEAQ. V lost 8 bases, J lost 0 bases, and 13 bases lay in between. The CDR3 is 14 residues long. The CDR3 loop is CASGGPSANYGYTF. The CDR3 DNA follows: TGTGCCAGCGGCGGTCCTTCAGCTAACTATGGCTACACCTTC.

V usage is TRBV18 and J usage is TRBJ2-5, with D perhaps TRBD2 (6 bases). V was cut by 0 bases and J by 6 bases, with 11 bases left in between. This CDR3 spans 14 amino acids. From germline, CDR1 is KGHSH and CDR2 LQKENI. CDR3 DNA: TGTGCCAGCTCACCACCAACGGGGGTGAAGACCCAGTACTTC. The encoded protein is CASSPPTGVKTQYF.

The chain has TRBV5-1 and TRBJ2-2; 11 bases line up with TRBD2. Looked up from germline, CDR1 is SGHRS and CDR2 is YFSETQ. CDR3 length: 15 amino acids. The trim removed 1 base at V and 7 bases at J, leaving 3 bases unmatched. The CDR3 is CASSLLSGRDGELFF. The DNA of the CDR3 is TGCGCCAGCAGCTTGCTTAGCGGGAGGGACGGGGAGCTGTTTTTT.

This clone was seen only a few times. The chain is built from TRBV19 and TRBJ2-7, with 9 nucleotides matching TRBD1. Looked up from germline, CDR1 is LNHDA and CDR2 is SQIVND (reference sequence). This CDR3 region has 13 residues. With 5 bases clipped from V and 7 bases from J, the junction kept 6 bases outside the gene matches. The CDR3 here is CASSPGTGWEQYF. For the CDR3, the DNA is TGTGCCAGTAGTCCTGGGACAGGGTGGGAGCAGTACTTC.

This chain joins TRBV2 and TRBJ2-7; D may be TRBD2 (6 bases). V lost 3 bases and J 7 bases, leaving 22 bases between the germline ends. The CDR3 has 16 amino acids. In germline, CDR1 is SNHLY, CDR2 FYNNEI. CDR3 sequence reads: CASSEHGTGAWREQYF. CDR3 DNA sequence: TGTGCCAGCAGTGAGCACGGGACTGGAGCATGGAGGGAGCAGTACTTC.

The CDR3 sequence: CAISAGTSFDEQFF. The CDR3 nucleotides read TGTGCCATCAGTGCCGGGACTAGCTTCGATGAGCAGTTCTTC. This chain uses TRBV10-3 with TRBJ2-1; 9 bases line up with TRBD2. V lost 4 bases to trimming and J lost 8 bases; unmatched junction nucleotides: 6. CDR1 ENHRY and CDR2 SYGVKD come from the germline V gene. This CDR3 comprises 14 residues.

This rearrangement joins TRBV9 to TRBJ2-7, with 8 nucleotides matching TRBD2. V shed 2 bases, J shed 6 bases, and the junction held 10 bases outside the gene matches. CDR1 and CDR2 from the germline V gene are SGDLS and YYNGEE. The CDR3 runs 15 residues. The CDR3 loop reads CASSVDSSGRREQYF. For the CDR3, the DNA is TGTGCCAGCAGCGTTGATTCCAGCGGGAGACGCGAGCAGTACTTC.